These 2 T cell receptor beta chains share one sample of origin, sequenced in a study of T cells in Graves' hyperthyroidism and ophthalmopathy. Regions amplified from RNA transcripts were the TCR beta CDR3 regions. TCR CDR3 underwent first-round RT-PCR with the HTBI primer set. TCRdb analysed the multiplex PCR reads with MiXCR anew, one entry per CDR3 protein. The table has about 350,000 distinct CDR3 sequences, roughly 20% seen once; the top ten hold around 15%. Source material: blood. The source of these receptors is a woman aged 40-49 years with Graves' ophthalmopathy.

This clonotype came up a few times. The chain recombines TRBV6-1 with TRBJ2-3, with 9 bases fitting TRBD2. Germline V gene lookup returns CDR1 MNHNS and CDR2 SASEGT. This CDR3 spans 16 amino acids. The J segment lost 4 bases and the V segment lost 5 bases, leaving 10 bases of the junction unmatched. The CDR3 nucleotides are TGTGCCAGCAGTAAGCTAGCGGGAATGAGACCAGATACGCAGTATTTT. Protein product: CASSKLAGMRPDTQYF.

This clonotype has at least ten counts. The chain recombines TRBV5-6 with TRBJ2-7, with 10 bases aligning to TRBD2. The CDR3 length is 15 residues. J gave up 7 bases and V 4 bases, and 11 bases lay outside the gene matches. Germline CDR1 reads SGHDT; CDR2 reads YYEEEE. The CDR3 is CASSVLAGAAGEQYF. The CDR3 coding sequence is TGTGCCAGCAGCGTGCTAGCGGGGGCAGCCGGAGAGCAGTACTTC.